The 8 T cell receptor beta chains presented below share a single source sample, sequenced in a study of blood T cell repertoires in COVID-19. The protocol was immunoSEQ multiplex PCR, while the TCRdb copy is restricted to in-frame clones and leaves out a portion. The sample includes approximately 150,000 clones, more than 75% of them seen just once. What was sequenced was peripheral blood. The receptors originated from a man between 60 and 75 years old with active or convalescent COVID-19.

V is TRBV2 and J is TRBJ2-5; 7 positions agree with TRBD1. The V segment lost 3 bases and the J segment 2 bases; nucleotides outside the gene matches: 6. The CDR3 is 15 residues long. Germline CDR1 reads SNHLY; CDR2 reads FYNNEI. The CDR3 DNA reads TGTGCCAGCAGTGATACAGGGGTGGGTCAAGAGACCCAGTACTTC. This encodes CASSDTGVGQETQYF.

This clone has just one count. This specimen includes other DNA sequences encoding the same CDR3. The chain combines TRBV28 with TRBJ2-7, with TRBD1 identical over 11 bases. With 4 bases clipped from V and 3 bases from J, the junction kept 5 bases outside the gene matches. The CDR3 is made up of 15 amino acids. Germline lookup yields CDR1 MDHEN and CDR2 SYDVKM. CDR3 sequence (DNA): TGTGCCAGCAGTTCCTCCGGGACAGGGGGCTACGAGCAGTACTTC. This sequence encodes CASSSSGTGGYEQYF.

The chain joins TRBV6-6 to TRBJ1-1; 11 bases fit TRBD1. The V and J ends lost 5 bases and 5 bases, in that order; junction bases with no gene match: 7. The CDR3 consists of 15 residues. Germline V gene data show CDR1 as MNHNY and CDR2 as SVGAGI (reference sequence). CDR3 region: CASSRYGTGGTEAFF. The CDR3, as DNA: TGTGCCAGCAGTCGGTACGGGACAGGGGGTACTGAAGCTTTCTTT.

The V gene is TRBV5-5, the J gene TRBJ2-7; D is undetermined. Looked up from germline, CDR1 is SGHKS and CDR2 is YYEKEE (reference sequence). The V end lost 0 bases, the J end lost 1 base, and 8 bases lay between the germline ends. This CDR3 is 14 amino acids long. CDR3 loop: CASSLVSGSYEQYF. The CDR3 DNA reads as TGTGCCAGCAGCTTGGTTTCCGGTTCCTACGAGCAGTACTTC.

The chain carries TRBV9 and TRBJ2-5; the match to TRBD2 covers 8 bases. CDR3 size: 14 residues. Germline CDR1 is SGDLS and CDR2 is YYNGEE. V lost 0 bases, J lost 3 bases, and 1 base stayed unmatched. CDR3 coding DNA: TGTGCCAGCAGCGTAGGGACTAGCAAAGAGACCCAGTACTTC. Protein product: CASSVGTSKETQYF.

The V and J genes are TRBV7-6 and TRBJ1-2, with TRBD1 identical over 8 bases. V shed 1 base and J 0 bases; nucleotides not matched to a gene: 10. Germline lookup yields CDR1 SGHVS and CDR2 FNYEAQ. The CDR3 spans 18 residues. The CDR3 loop reads CASSLEAHRGKANYGYTF. The CDR3 DNA is TGTGCCAGCAGCTTAGAAGCGCACAGGGGGAAAGCTAACTATGGCTACACCTTC.

The chain carries TRBV6-5 and TRBJ2-4; 7 nucleotides line up with TRBD2. The CDR3 is 14 residues long. CDR1 MNHEY and CDR2 SVGAGI come from the germline V gene. V dropped 6 bases and J dropped 7; count of bases not matched to a gene: 9. CDR3 amino acids: CASRSSGIANIQYF. The CDR3 DNA reads TGTGCCAGCAGGTCGAGCGGGATAGCGAACATTCAGTACTTC.

The rearrangement links TRBV5-1 to TRBJ2-1; 13 bases match TRBD2. V lost 2 bases and J lost 6; bases outside the gene matches: 5. The CDR3 is 16 amino acids. Germline CDR1 and CDR2: SGHRS and YFSETQ. The DNA of the CDR3 is TGCGCCAGCAGCTTACCGGGACTAGCGGGGATCAATGAGCAGTTCTTC. Translation gives CASSLPGLAGINEQFF.